The 20 T cell receptor beta chains below were found in one sample sequenced in a study of blood T cell repertoires in COVID-19. Sequencing used immunoSEQ multiplex PCR; TCRdb keeps in-frame clones, though not all of them. The table records about 95,000 clones, under 90% of them present only once. The source material was peripheral blood. These receptors came from a woman in her 70s with acute or convalescent COVID-19.

The table lists this clone with a count of one. V usage is TRBV6-5 and J usage is TRBJ1-3, with D uncertain. Trimming took 10 bases from V and 3 from J, leaving 10 bases between them. CDR1 MNHEY and CDR2 SVGAGI come from the germline V gene. This CDR3 has 12 amino acids. CDR3 amino acids: CATGGLGNTIYF. The DNA of the CDR3 is TGTGCCACCGGCGGGCTTGGAAACACCATATATTTT.

The table lists this clone with a count of one. The gene calls are TRBV19 and TRBJ1-3, with D tentatively TRBD1 (5 bases). The CDR3 is made up of 15 amino acids. V lost 7 bases and J 2 bases, leaving 15 bases between the germline ends. Germline lookup yields CDR1 LNHDA and CDR2 SQIVND (reference sequence). DNA of the CDR3: TGTGCCAGTACTCGGTCGGGGGTACCTGGAAACACCATATATTTT. It translates to CASTRSGVPGNTIYF.

The V and J genes are TRBV10-3 and TRBJ2-7; D not certain. V dropped 3 bases and J dropped 3 bases, with 9 bases sitting between them. The CDR3 covers 13 residues. Germline assignment: CDR1 ENHRY and CDR2 SYGVKD. CDR3 DNA sequence: TGTGCCATCAGTGAAATTAACGGCTACGAGCAGTACGTC. This codes for CAISEINGYEQYV.

The rearrangement uses TRBV28 and TRBJ2-7; tentatively, D is TRBD2 (5 bases). Deletions cut 3 bases from V and 4 bases from J, with 10 bases between. The CDR3 length is 13 residues. In germline, CDR1 is MDHEN, CDR2 SYDVKM. CDR3 region: CASSFSPGYEQYF. The CDR3 DNA reads as TGTGCCAGCAGTTTTTCCCCGGGGTACGAGCAGTACTTC.

This chain joins TRBV18 and TRBJ2-3, with 11 bases matching TRBD2. The CDR3 sequence is 16 residues long. V lost 3 bases and J lost 1; bases outside the gene matches: 3. Germline V lookup: CDR1 KGHSH, CDR2 LQKENI. The CDR3: CASSPTGLAGTDTQYF. As DNA, the CDR3 is TGTGCCAGCTCACCTACGGGACTAGCGGGCACAGATACGCAGTATTTT.

This sequence joins TRBV5-1 and TRBJ1-2; 10 bases are shared with TRBD1. The junction had 13 bases not matched to a gene; V was cut back by 4 bases and J by 4 bases. The CDR3 has 17 amino acids. Germline V gives CDR1 SGHRS, CDR2 YFSETQ. CDR3 loop: CASSLTGTGDPLYGYTF. CDR3 DNA sequence: TGCGCCAGCAGCCTTACCGGGACAGGGGATCCGCTCTATGGCTACACCTTC. Looking up the rest from reference TRBV5-1 and TRBJ1-2 gives the full variable domain: KAGVTQTPRYLIKTRGQQVTLSCSPISGHRSVSWYQQTPGQGLQFLFEYFSETQRNKGNFPGRFSGRQFSNSRSEMNVSTLELGDSALYLCASSLTGTGDPLYGYTFGSGTRLTVV.

V gene TRBV28 combines with J gene TRBJ1-4, with a tentative D call TRBD1 (6 bases). The CDR3 sequence is 15 residues long. Germline-derived CDR1 and CDR2 are MDHEN and SYDVKM. V was shortened by 5 bases and J by 5 bases, with 15 bases between the two germline ends. CDR3 in amino acids: CASSPSLGQNEKLFF. The CDR3 coding sequence is TGTGCCAGCAGTCCCTCCCTCGGACAGAATGAAAAACTGTTTTTT. Complete variable domain (other parts from reference TRBV28 and TRBJ1-4): DVKVTQSSRYLVKRTGEKVFLECVQDMDHENMFWYRQDPGLGLRLIYFSYDVKMKEKGDIPEGYSVSREKKERFSLILESASTNQTSMYLCASSPSLGQNEKLFFGSGTQLSVL.

This sequence joins TRBV27 and TRBJ1-5, with 8 bases matching TRBD1. V shed 5 bases and J 5 bases; nucleotides not matched to a gene: 5. CDR1 and CDR2 (germline): MNHEY, SMNVEV (reference sequence). The CDR3 has 14 amino acids. CDR3 sequence (DNA): TGTGCCAGCAGTCCTCAGGGGGCATATCAGCCCCAGCATTTT. As protein: CASSPQGAYQPQHF.

In its sample, this clone was seen once. The chain's CDR3 is CASNTIGQGNTEAFF. CDR3 in DNA: TGTGCCAGTAATACCATCGGACAGGGGAACACTGAAGCTTTCTTT. The chain combines TRBV19 with TRBJ1-1; TRBD1 agrees at 8 bases. The germline V gene has CDR1 LNHDA and CDR2 SQIVND (reference sequence). Losses at the gene ends were 7 bases for V and 1 base for J; bases not matched to a gene: 8. The CDR3 is 15 amino acids.

The chain uses TRBV6-1 and TRBJ2-3; D is possibly TRBD1 (5 bases). CDR1 MNHNS and CDR2 SASEGT come from the germline V gene. Trimming shortened V by 0 bases and J by 1 base, and 8 bases separated the two germline ends. The CDR3 consists of 15 residues. CDR3: CASSEAGRGTDTQYF. For the CDR3, the DNA is TGTGCCAGCAGTGAAGCGGGCAGGGGCACAGATACGCAGTATTTT.

V gene TRBV30 combines with J gene TRBJ1-2; D is unresolved. The V gene lost 0 bases and the J gene lost 5 bases, with 7 bases spanning the gap. This CDR3 spans 12 amino acids. Per germline, CDR1 GTSNPN and CDR2 SVGIG (reference sequence). CDR3 protein: CAWSVEGYGYTF. CDR3 DNA: TGTGCCTGGAGTGTGGAGGGTTATGGCTACACCTTC.

The chain joins TRBV6-5 to TRBJ2-7, with 7 bases that match TRBD1. Germline V gene data show CDR1 as MNHEY and CDR2 as SVGAGI. V lost 5 bases to trimming and J lost 5 bases; unmatched junction nucleotides: 9. The CDR3 covers 14 residues. The DNA of the CDR3 is TGTGCCAGCAGTCTGACAGGGACGGTCGACGAGCAGTACTTC. Amino acids: CASSLTGTVDEQYF.

The genes are TRBV13 and TRBJ1-3; D remains unclear. V lost 6 bases and J lost 2, with 8 bases in between. Per germline, CDR1 PRHDT and CDR2 FYEKMQ (reference sequence). The CDR3 has 13 amino acids. This chain's CDR3 is CASREETGNTIYF. The CDR3 nucleotides read TGTGCCAGCAGAGAGGAGACTGGAAACACCATATATTTT. The full variable domain, in which reference TRBV13 and TRBJ1-3 provide the parts outside the CDR3, is AAGVIQSPRHLIKEKRETATLKCYPIPRHDTVYWYQQGPGQDPQFLISFYEKMQSDKGSIPDRFSAQQFSDYHSELNMSSLELGDSALYFCASREETGNTIYFGEGSWLTVV.

This clone appeared once. The J gene is TRBJ1-3, the V gene TRBV24-1; no reliable D call. Germline lookup yields CDR1 KGHDR and CDR2 SFDVKD. V dropped 10 bases and J dropped 3 bases, with 12 bases sitting between them. The CDR3 totals 13 residues. CDR3 residues: CATAPGYGNTIYF. In nucleotides, the CDR3 is TGTGCCACTGCCCCGGGGTATGGAAACACCATATATTTT.

The V and J genes are TRBV2 and TRBJ1-2, with D possibly matching TRBD1 (5 bases). Germline CDR1 is SNHLY and CDR2 is FYNNEI. The CDR3 runs 14 residues. The V gene lost 2 bases and the J gene lost 2 bases, with 9 bases spanning the gap. The DNA of the CDR3 is TGTGCCAGCAGTGAACAGGGCCGGAACTATGGCTACACCTTC. Its translation is CASSEQGRNYGYTF.

The V call is TRBV15, the J call TRBJ2-1; 12 bases line up with TRBD2. Germline CDR1 reads LNHNV; CDR2 reads YYDKDF (reference sequence). After removal of 0 bases from V and 8 bases from J, the junction contained 20 bases not matched to a gene. This CDR3 contains 21 residues. The CDR3 bases are TGTGCCACCAGCAGAGATCAGGCTAGCGGGAGGGCAGGGATACGGGGTCATGAGCAGTTCTTC. Translation: CATSRDQASGRAGIRGHEQFF. Filled out from reference TRBV15 and TRBJ2-1, the complete variable domain reads DAMVIQNPRYQVTQFGKPVTLSCSQTLNHNVMYWYQQKSSQAPKLLFHYYDKDFNNEADTPDNFQSRRPNTSFCFLDIRSPGLGDTAMYLCATSRDQASGRAGIRGHEQFFGPGTRLTVL.

Only one count was recorded for this clone. The chain recombines TRBV4-2 with TRBJ1-2; perhaps TRBD1 as D (6 bases). CDR1 LGHNA and CDR2 YNFKEQ come from the germline V gene. This CDR3 comprises 15 residues. V lost 1 base and J 3 bases, leaving 12 bases between the germline ends. DNA for the CDR3: TGTGCCAGCAGCCAAGGCACAGGGAACTACTATGGCTACACCTTC. This gives the protein CASSQGTGNYYGYTF.

This clone was picked up a small number of times. The gene calls are TRBV6-5 and TRBJ1-2; 11 bases are a match to TRBD1. This CDR3 spans 13 amino acids. The J segment lost 4 bases and the V segment lost 6 bases, leaving 1 base of the junction unmatched. Germline assignment: CDR1 MNHEY and CDR2 SVGAGI. CDR3 region: CASRGQGGYGYTF. DNA for the CDR3: TGTGCCAGCAGGGGACAGGGGGGCTATGGCTACACCTTC.

The rearrangement links TRBV28 to TRBJ2-6, with 9 positions matching TRBD1. Per the germline V gene, CDR1 is MDHEN and CDR2 is SYDVKM. CDR3 size: 18 residues. Trimming took 3 bases from V and 0 from J; bases not matched to a gene: 6. The CDR3 protein is CASSLTGQGYSGANVLTF. The CDR3 DNA is TGTGCCAGCAGTTTGACGGGACAGGGATACTCTGGGGCCAACGTCCTGACTTTC. The complete variable domain, with remaining parts taken from reference TRBV28 and TRBJ2-6, reads DVKVTQSSRYLVKRTGEKVFLECVQDMDHENMFWYRQDPGLGLRLIYFSYDVKMKEKGDIPEGYSVSREKKERFSLILESASTNQTSMYLCASSLTGQGYSGANVLTFGAGSRLTVL.

The chain joins TRBV6-5 to TRBJ2-7; a possible D gene is TRBD1 (6 bases). V lost 6 bases and J lost 5, with 14 bases in between. The CDR3 has 13 residues. Per the germline V gene, CDR1 is MNHEY and CDR2 is SVGAGI. CDR3 bases: TGTGCCAGCAGCACAACAACAGGGAACGAGCAGTACGTC. Protein: CASSTTTGNEQYV.